This is a list of T cell receptor beta chains from one sample in a study of blood T cell repertoires in COVID-19. Only in-frame clones appear in the TCRdb table, and some are missing; sequencing was by immunoSEQ multiplex PCR. The sample holds under 250,000 clones, about 80% seen once. The sample taken for sequencing was peripheral blood. Receptors originate from a man in his forties or fifties with active or convalescent COVID-19. Both conserved end residues are part of each CDR3. A D gene is named only where the DNA matches it firmly. A row's size may be missing; if present it is once, few, many or a size class.

cdr3_nt cdr3_aa clone_size j_call v_call d_call
TGCAGCGTTGAACGTAGAAGGTTTATTACTAACGAGCAGTACTTC CSVERRRFITNEQYF - TRBJ2-7 TRBV29-1 -
TGTGCCAGCATTCCGACAGGGGACAACACTGAAGCTTTCTTT CASIPTGDNTEAFF - TRBJ1-1 TRBV6-5 TRBD1
TGTGCCAGCAGCTTAACTAGCGGGTCCGGCTACGAGCAGTACTTC CASSLTSGSGYEQYF - TRBJ2-7 TRBV7-3 TRBD2
TGTGCCAGCGGGGCGGGGGTCCAAGAGACCCAGTACTTC CASGAGVQETQYF - TRBJ2-5 TRBV2 TRBD2
TGTGCCAGCAGCGTAGGTTTAGGGGGGAACACTGAAGCTTTCTTT CASSVGLGGNTEAFF once TRBJ1-1 TRBV9 -
TGTGCCAGCAGCGCCCGTGGACAGTTGAGAGATACGCAGTATTTT CASSARGQLRDTQYF - TRBJ2-3 TRBV9 -
TGTGCCAGCAGTCGACCACAGCCAATAAACTATGGCTACACCTTC CASSRPQPINYGYTF few TRBJ1-2 TRBV6-5 -
TGTGCTAGTGGTTTGGTATCCCTAGCGGGGGGGTTCACAGATACGCAGTATTTT CASGLVSLAGGFTDTQYF once TRBJ2-3 TRBV12-5 TRBD2
TGTGCCAGCCGCGGGACTAGAGGGAGAACAGATACGCAGTATTTT CASRGTRGRTDTQYF - TRBJ2-3 TRBV6-5 TRBD2
TGTGCCTGGAGTGTCGGGGTTACCTTCTATGGCTACACCTTC CAWSVGVTFYGYTF - TRBJ1-2 TRBV30 -
TGTGCCAGCAGCCAAGAGGGACAGCCTAGCTACGAGCAGTACTTC CASSQEGQPSYEQYF - TRBJ2-7 TRBV3-1/TRBV3-2 TRBD1
TGTGCCAGCGGGCCGGGACAGGGGGACAATGAGCAGTTCTTC CASGPGQGDNEQFF - TRBJ2-1 TRBV7-2 TRBD1
TGTGCCTGGAGTGGTGGCGGAGATTCACCCCTCCACTTT CAWSGGGDSPLHF - TRBJ1-6 TRBV30 -
TGCGCCAGCAGCTTGGGTGCACGGGGGATAAACACTGAAGCTTTCTTT CASSLGARGINTEAFF - TRBJ1-1 TRBV5-1 -
TGTGCCAGTAGCGACGGTGGAGGTCAGCCCCAGCATTTT CASSDGGGQPQHF - TRBJ1-5 TRBV19 -
TGTGCCACCCCGGGACTAGCGGGGCCCTACGGTACGCAGTATTTT CATPGLAGPYGTQYF once TRBJ2-3 TRBV24-1 TRBD2
TGTGCCAGCAGCCAAGTGGTCCCAGCGAGTGAAGCTTTCTTT CASSQVVPASEAFF - TRBJ1-1 TRBV3-1/TRBV3-2 -
TGTGCCAGCAGTGAGACAGGTTTTCAGACCCAGTACTTC CASSETGFQTQYF - TRBJ2-5 TRBV6-2/TRBV6-3 -
TGTGCCAGCAGTGAAGGGGACAGGGGTGGCTACACCTTC CASSEGDRGGYTF - TRBJ1-2 TRBV25-1 TRBD1
TGTGCCAGCAGCTTAGCTCTGACAGGGCCGAACACCGGGGAGCTGTTTTTT CASSLALTGPNTGELFF - TRBJ2-2 TRBV7-2 TRBD1
TGTGCCACCAGTGATGGACTAGCGGGGGGCCCGCAGTATTTT CATSDGLAGGPQYF - TRBJ2-3 TRBV24-1 TRBD2
TGTGCCAGCAGCTTCGGGGAGCTCGGCGAGCAGTACTTC CASSFGELGEQYF - TRBJ2-7 TRBV7-9 -
TGTGCCAGTAGTATTGTGGGACAGGGTTTGGACCAGCCCCAGCATTTT CASSIVGQGLDQPQHF - TRBJ1-5 TRBV19 TRBD1
TGTGCCAGTAGTATGGCTAGCCGGGCGAACACCGGGGAGCTGTTTTTT CASSMASRANTGELFF - TRBJ2-2 TRBV19 -
TGTGCCAGCAGCCCACGGACAGGGCTAGGTCGGGAACTGTTTTTT CASSPRTGLGRELFF - TRBJ1-4 TRBV3-1/TRBV3-2 TRBD1
TGCGCCAGCAGCCAGAGAGCGGTCCAGCGGGGAAACACAGATACGCAGTATTTT CASSQRAVQRGNTDTQYF once TRBJ2-3 TRBV4-1 TRBD2
TGTGCCAGCAGCTTAGGGACAGTCGACAATGAGCAGTTCTTC CASSLGTVDNEQFF - TRBJ2-1 TRBV11-2 -
TGTGCCAGCAGTAAGACAGGGGGCGCATTCCAGCATTTT CASSKTGGAFQHF - TRBJ1-5 TRBV6-5 TRBD1
TGTGCCAGCAGTTCCCTCTCAGGGTCAGATACGCAGTATTTT CASSSLSGSDTQYF - TRBJ2-3 TRBV6-2/TRBV6-3 -
TGCGCCAGCAGCTCCAGTTCCGGGGGAGGGAATTCACCCCTCCACTTT CASSSSSGGGNSPLHF - TRBJ1-6 TRBV5-1 -
TGCGCCAGCAGCTCACTAGCAAGCACAGATACGCAGTATTTT CASSSLASTDTQYF once TRBJ2-3 TRBV5-1 -
TGTGCCAGCAGCAACAGGGCTCGAGAGCAGTACTTC CASSNRAREQYF - TRBJ2-7 TRBV6-2/TRBV6-3 -
TGTGCCAGCAGTGAGATAGGGAGCTCCTACAATGAGCAGTTCTTC CASSEIGSSYNEQFF - TRBJ2-1 TRBV6-4 -
TGTGCCACCAGCACGGGACAGGGCTTGGATGAGCAGTTCTTC CATSTGQGLDEQFF - TRBJ2-1 TRBV15 TRBD1
TGCGCCAGCAGCCCCAGGACAGGGGGTGGTGTGCAGTACTTC CASSPRTGGGVQYF - TRBJ2-7 TRBV5-1 TRBD1
TGCGCCAGCAGCCACCAACAGGGGGCAGACTATGGCTACACCTTC CASSHQQGADYGYTF - TRBJ1-2 TRBV4-1 TRBD1
TGCGCCAGCAGCCAAGACCGCAGGGTTTTCAATGAGCAGTTCTTC CASSQDRRVFNEQFF few TRBJ2-1 TRBV4-3 -
TGTGCCAGCAGCTTGGGAGCGGCGACTAGCGGATCCTACGAGCAGTACTTC CASSLGAATSGSYEQYF - TRBJ2-7 TRBV5-5 TRBD2
TGTGCCAGCAGCCCGACTAGGACAGATACGCAGTATTTT CASSPTRTDTQYF - TRBJ2-3 TRBV12-3/TRBV12-4 -
TGCGCCAGCAGCCAAGGGAGCTTAGCCAAAAACATTCAGTACTTC CASSQGSLAKNIQYF - TRBJ2-4 TRBV4-1 -
TGTGCCAGCAGTTACTCGTGGACAGGGGTGGATTCACCCCTCCACTTT CASSYSWTGVDSPLHF - TRBJ1-6 TRBV6-5 TRBD1
TGTGCCAGAAGCTTCCTCAGGGCCACTAACTATGGCTACACCTTC CARSFLRATNYGYTF - TRBJ1-2 TRBV5-3 -
TGTGCCAGCAGCCCGGGACAGCCCCCCACAGATACGCAGTATTTT CASSPGQPPTDTQYF - TRBJ2-3 TRBV5-6 TRBD1
TGCGCCAGCAGCCCCCGGCAGGGCGCGAACACTGAAGCTTTCTTT CASSPRQGANTEAFF - TRBJ1-1 TRBV4-3 -
TGTGCCAGCAGGGTCGGACTAGCGGGCTCCTACGAGCAGTACTTC CASRVGLAGSYEQYF - TRBJ2-7 TRBV6-5 TRBD2
TGTGCCAGCAGCCCCTCTTCGGGGTCCCCTAGCAATCAGCCCCAGCATTTT CASSPSSGSPSNQPQHF - TRBJ1-5 TRBV5-6 -
TGTGCCAGCAGCCTGCGGGACACCGGGGAGCTGTTTTTT CASSLRDTGELFF - TRBJ2-2 TRBV11-2 -
TGTGCCAGTACTCAGGGGTGGTACACTGAAGCTTTCTTT CASTQGWYTEAFF - TRBJ1-1 TRBV19 -
TGTGCCAGCAGCCCTGGGGGGGCCCTCACTGAAGCTTTCTTT CASSPGGALTEAFF - TRBJ1-1 TRBV14 -
TGTGCCAGCAGCTCCGGGACAGGAAGGAGGTACAATGAGCAGTTCTTC CASSSGTGRRYNEQFF few TRBJ2-1 TRBV5-4 TRBD1
TGTGCCAGTAGTGCGGCCGGGACAGGGAGCGAAGATACGCAGTATTTT CASSAAGTGSEDTQYF - TRBJ2-3 TRBV19 TRBD1
TGTGCCAGCAGCCAAGATCCTTATGGGCTAGCGGGGGGGAACCTTTACAATGAGCAGTTCTTC CASSQDPYGLAGGNLYNEQFF - TRBJ2-1 TRBV14 TRBD2
TGCGCCAGCAGCTTTAACAGGCCAGGGGCGGAACTGTTTTTT CASSFNRPGAELFF once TRBJ1-4 TRBV5-1 -
TGTGCCAGCAGCACCCGAGCGGGGGGGGCTGATTCTGAGCAGTTCTTC CASSTRAGGADSEQFF - TRBJ2-1 TRBV7-7 TRBD2
TGTGCCAGCAGCCAGGGGGGGGGCAATCAGCCCCAGCATTTT CASSQGGGNQPQHF - TRBJ1-5 TRBV7-8 TRBD1
TGTGCCAGCAGCTTAGGCCTAGCGGGGGTGGCAGTCACAGATACGCAGTATTTT CASSLGLAGVAVTDTQYF few TRBJ2-3 TRBV7-9 TRBD2
TGCGCCAGCAGCTTGGCCCAGGGGGCCATCTCTGGGGCCAACGTCCTGACTTTC CASSLAQGAISGANVLTF few TRBJ2-6 TRBV5-1 TRBD1
TGTGCCAGCAGCAAGACAGGGAACTTCGGAAATGAGCAGTTCTTC CASSKTGNFGNEQFF - TRBJ2-1 TRBV7-8 TRBD1
TGTGCCAGCAGTTTACTAGCGGGGGGCCGACTTTACGAGCAGTACTTC CASSLLAGGRLYEQYF - TRBJ2-7 TRBV27 TRBD2
TGTGCCAGCAGCCCTTGGGGGGGGACCCTCACAGATACGCAGTATTTT CASSPWGGTLTDTQYF - TRBJ2-3 TRBV28 TRBD2